This is a list of T cell receptor beta chains from one sample in a study of ipilimumab plus nivolumab after autologous stem cell transplantation. Repertoires were generated with immunoSEQ multiplex PCR, while TCRdb's copy carries only in-frame clones and drops some. The sample contains approximately 20,000 clones, around 80% of which appear only once. This specimen consisted of PBMCs, obtained in a trial of ipilimumab plus nivolumab as post-transplant consolidation. The receptors shown here come from a male donor with diffuse large B-cell lymphoma. Each CDR3 is given without its conserved first and last residue. A D gene is named only where the DNA matches it firmly.

v_gene	len	j_gene	d_gene	CDR3aa
TRBV7-3	10	TRBJ2-2	-	ASRLNTGELF
TRBV9	11	TRBJ1-5	-	ASSVDGNQPQH
TRBV4-1	13	TRBJ1-5	-	ASSQGHTGNQPQH
TRBV25-1	14	TRBJ2-3	-	ASSESGLASTDTQY
TRBV18	11	TRBJ1-2	TRBD1	ASSTGQGNGYT
TRBV2	11	TRBJ2-3	-	ASTRTWADTQY
TRBV5-4	13	TRBJ1-4	-	ASSSAGGNNEKLF
TRBV5-4	13	TRBJ1-6	TRBD1	ASSYWTGQNSPLH
TRBV7-9	14	TRBJ2-1	TRBD1	ASSSALTGGGDEQF
TRBV7-2	10	TRBJ2-3	-	ASSLESRTQY
TRBV4-2	15	TRBJ2-2	-	ASSQESTGGNTGELF
TRBV7-6	14	TRBJ2-3	TRBD2	ASSSLGRGGADTQY
TRBV6-5	12	TRBJ1-2	TRBD1	ASSPPTGEYGYT
TRBV28	13	TRBJ2-2	TRBD2	ASSSPGLATGELF
TRBV2	13	TRBJ1-2	TRBD1	ASSGSQGVTVGYT
TRBV19	16	TRBJ1-4	-	ASRRTRGGTATNEKLF
TRBV13	13	TRBJ2-5	-	ASSLRGVGQETQY
TRBV7-9	11	TRBJ2-7	-	ASSLYSVYEQY
TRBV28	15	TRBJ2-5	-	ASSLFTRGWTKETQY
TRBV9	14	TRBJ2-1	TRBD2	ASSVRLAGGDNEQF